This T cell receptor (beta chain) originates from a study of Graves' ophthalmopathy and Graves' hyperthyroidism. Study-level results: Sensitivity of under 71% and specificity of approximately 73% were achieved by the model that predicted ophthalmopathy progression.

A note on this clonotype: The antigen is not known.

Using RNA transcripts, the TCR beta CDR3 regions were amplified. Scientists carried out first-round RT-PCR using HTBI primers and then a second-round multiplex PCR. MiXCR, applied by TCRdb to the multiplex PCR reads, yields one record per CDR3 protein. Found here are about 700,000 distinct CDR3 sequences, about 44% of them singletons; the top ten hold 44%. Certain patients were not enrolled. These were patients with other autoimmune diseases, uncontrolled infections, pregnancy or lactation. Physicians reached a diagnosis by relying on clinical symptoms, serum thyroxine, TRAb, thyroid ultrasound and orbital computed tomography. From fresh peripheral blood, 8.5 to 10 ml in volume, the PBMCs were obtained. V shed 8 bases and J shed 13 bases, with 21 bases lying between them. Germline lookup yields CDR1 SNHLY and CDR2 FYNNEI. The CDR3 covers 14 residues.

Sequenced sample: peripheral blood. The rearrangement joins TRBV2 to TRBJ1-6, with D possibly being TRBD1 (5 bases). The receptor was derived from an adult man with Graves' ophthalmopathy. The CDR3: CASGAPGLNQPLHF. The CDR3 DNA is TGTGCCAGCGGGGCACCGGGACTCAATCAGCCCCTCCACTTT.